These 27 T cell receptor beta chains were all obtained from the same sample, sequenced in a study of blood T cell repertoires in COVID-19. TCRdb keeps only in-frame clones here, not all; method: immunoSEQ multiplex PCR. The sample holds approximately 220,000 clones, about 86% seen once. Sequenced input: PBMCs or T cells enriched from blood (not recorded which). The receptors here all came from a middle-aged woman with acute COVID-19.

CDR3 sequence (DNA): TGTGCCAGCAGCTTTCGGGACTTAGCGGGAGGGTGGGACAATGAGCAGTTCTTC. As protein: CASSFRDLAGGWDNEQFF. This chain joins TRBV11-2 and TRBJ2-1; 11 positions match TRBD2. Germline CDR1 and CDR2: SGHAT and FQNNGV. The CDR3 runs to 18 residues. Germline trimming cut 3 bases from V and 5 bases from J; bases unmatched to any gene: 12.

The chain links TRBV28 to TRBJ2-1; the match to TRBD2 covers 11 bases. CDR3 size: 15 residues. Germline V gene data show CDR1 as MDHEN and CDR2 as SYDVKM. Losses at the gene ends were 3 bases for V and 7 bases for J; bases not matched to a gene: 5. Here the CDR3 reads CASSFFLAGGNEQFF. Written as DNA, the CDR3 is TGTGCCAGCAGTTTTTTTTTAGCGGGAGGGAATGAGCAGTTCTTC.

This rearrangement joins TRBV13 to TRBJ2-1; D gene unclear. The CDR3 is 14 amino acids. V shed 5 bases and J shed 6 bases, with 14 bases lying between them. Germline V gene lookup returns CDR1 PRHDT and CDR2 FYEKMQ (reference sequence). Here the CDR3 reads CASSPNDIFNEQFF. The CDR3 DNA sequence: TGTGCCAGCAGCCCCAACGACATCTTCAATGAGCAGTTCTTC. The full variable domain, completed using reference TRBV13 and TRBJ2-1, is AAGVIQSPRHLIKEKRETATLKCYPIPRHDTVYWYQQGPGQDPQFLISFYEKMQSDKGSIPDRFSAQQFSDYHSELNMSSLELGDSALYFCASSPNDIFNEQFFGPGTRLTVL.

Only one count was recorded for this clone. The chain links TRBV27 to TRBJ2-7; D not resolved. The V end lost 2 bases, the J end lost 1 base, and 12 bases lay between the germline ends. Per germline, CDR1 MNHEY and CDR2 SMNVEV (reference sequence). The CDR3 has 15 residues. In DNA form, the CDR3 reads TGTGCCAGCAGTTTAAATACAGTCCCTTCCTACGAGCAGTACTTC. It encodes CASSLNTVPSYEQYF.

The chain links TRBV14 to TRBJ2-1; 9 bases align to TRBD2. There are 15 residues in the CDR3. Trimming removed 4 bases from V and 7 bases from J; junction bases left unmatched: 8. Germline CDR1 is SGHDN and CDR2 is FVKESK. As DNA, the CDR3 is TGTGCCAGCAGCCCATTAGCGGGAGTGTTAAATGAGCAGTTCTTC. This translates into CASSPLAGVLNEQFF.

The chain combines TRBV9 with TRBJ2-7; 12 bases match TRBD1. J gave up 2 bases and V 3 bases, and 3 bases lay outside the gene matches. The CDR3 has 15 residues. Germline V gene data show CDR1 as SGDLS and CDR2 as YYNGEE. CDR3 sequence: CASSEGQGAAYEQYF. CDR3 sequence (DNA): TGTGCCAGCAGCGAGGGACAGGGGGCCGCCTACGAGCAGTACTTC.

V and J are TRBV5-4 and TRBJ1-1; 8 nucleotides align to TRBD1. V was pared by 3 bases and J by 5 bases, with 6 bases of the junction left unmatched. CDR1 and CDR2 from the germline V gene are SGHNT and YYREEE (reference sequence). CDR3 size: 14 residues. CDR3 loop: CASSSYRGGTEAFF. The CDR3 DNA sequence: TGTGCCAGCAGCTCATACAGGGGGGGTACTGAAGCTTTCTTT.

This rearrangement joins TRBV10-3 to TRBJ2-3; TRBD1 matches at 7 bases. The germline V gene encodes CDR1 ENHRY and CDR2 SYGVKD. V dropped 6 bases and J dropped 7; count of bases not matched to a gene: 25. This CDR3 has 19 amino acids. The CDR3 DNA is TGTGCCATCAGCGGGACAGCTCATGGAGCCGTTATGACCATTAATACGCAGTATTTT. As protein: CAISGTAHGAVMTINTQYF.

This sequence joins TRBV27 and TRBJ1-1, with a tentative D call TRBD1 (5 bases). Germline V gene data show CDR1 as MNHEY and CDR2 as SMNVEV (reference sequence). The CDR3 runs to 14 residues. The V gene lost 10 bases and the J gene lost 2 bases, with 17 bases spanning the gap. The CDR3 nucleotides are TGTGCCACCAGGGTGAGGGGAGGTAACACTGAAGCTTTCTTT. It translates to CATRVRGGNTEAFF.

This chain connects TRBV15 to TRBJ2-7; D is perhaps TRBD1 (5 bases). V was trimmed by 5 bases and J by 3 bases, leaving 23 bases between them. This CDR3 has 17 amino acids. Germline assignment: CDR1 LNHNV and CDR2 YYDKDF (reference sequence). In DNA form, the CDR3 reads TGTGCCACCAGCGATATGAGACAGACCTCCCCCCTCTACGAGCAGTACTTC. Protein: CATSDMRQTSPLYEQYF.

J is TRBJ2-7 and V is TRBV13; D may be TRBD1 (6 bases). Germline CDR1 and CDR2: PRHDT and FYEKMQ (reference sequence). The CDR3 totals 13 residues. With 2 bases removed from V and 3 bases from J, the gap between germline ends came to 8 bases. CDR3 protein: CASSLRGNYEQYF. CDR3 nucleotide sequence: TGTGCCAGCAGCTTAAGGGGGAACTACGAGCAGTACTTC.

This clone has only one observation. The chain's CDR3 is CASRNSAVQTGELFF. CDR3 nucleotide sequence: TGTGCCAGCAGAAATAGCGCCGTTCAAACCGGGGAGCTGTTTTTT. The chain carries TRBV27 and TRBJ2-2; possibly TRBD2 for D (5 bases). Trimming pared 6 bases from V and 5 bases from J, leaving 16 bases between. The CDR3 contains 15 residues. The germline V gene encodes CDR1 MNHEY and CDR2 SMNVEV (reference sequence).

The chain has TRBV27 and TRBJ2-1; TRBD2 matches 9 bases. Germline V gene data show CDR1 as MNHEY and CDR2 as SMNVEV (reference sequence). V lost 6 bases to trimming and J lost 4 bases; unmatched junction nucleotides: 10. The CDR3 loop spans 16 amino acids. CDR3 bases: TGTGCCAGCAGAAAGGGCGGGAGGGGGGCTTACAATGAGCAGTTCTTC. This codes for CASRKGGRGAYNEQFF.

The V call is TRBV4-1, the J call TRBJ1-1, with 9 bases fitting TRBD1. The CDR3 runs to 15 residues. From germline, CDR1 is MGHRA and CDR2 YSYEKL. V gave up 4 bases and J gave up 1 base; unmatched junction bases: 4. CDR3 in DNA: TGCGCCAGCAGCCCCGGACAGGGGCCGAACACTGAAGCTTTCTTT. Translating it yields CASSPGQGPNTEAFF.

V gene TRBV14 combines with J gene TRBJ1-4; D uncertain. Germline assignment: CDR1 SGHDN and CDR2 FVKESK. The CDR3 runs 14 residues. V was clipped by 5 bases and J by 8 bases, with 15 bases between them. The CDR3 DNA follows: TGTGCCAGCAGCGGTATTAACAGCTGGGAAAAACTGTTTTTT. It is translated as CASSGINSWEKLFF.

This clone was picked up a small number of times. The identical CDR3 is also encoded by other nucleotide sequences in the sample. The genes are TRBV7-3 and TRBJ1-1; 7 nucleotides agree with TRBD1. V lost 5 bases to trimming and J lost 0 bases; unmatched junction nucleotides: 3. This CDR3 has 14 amino acids. CDR1 is SGHTA and CDR2 is FQGTGA in the germline V gene. CDR3 DNA sequence: TGTGCCAGCAGCCCGGGACAGCTGAACACTGAAGCTTTCTTT. This codes for CASSPGQLNTEAFF.

In nucleotides, the CDR3 is TGTGCCAGCAGCTTAGGGACAGGGTCGGGCTGGGAGCTGTTTTTT. It translates to CASSLGTGSGWELFF. V gene TRBV7-8 combines with J gene TRBJ2-2; 8 bases agree with TRBD1. The CDR3 consists of 15 residues. J was trimmed by 9 bases and V by 1 base; bases with no gene match: 7. Germline lookup yields CDR1 SGHVS and CDR2 FQNEAQ.

The chain's CDR3 is CASSLDRGSYNEQFF. CDR3 bases: TGTGCCAGCTCACTCGACAGGGGTTCCTACAATGAGCAGTTCTTC. The chain uses TRBV18 and TRBJ2-1; 8 nucleotides match TRBD1. Germline CDR1 is KGHSH and CDR2 is LQKENI. V shed 4 bases and J 1 base; nucleotides not matched to a gene: 3. This CDR3 contains 15 residues.

The rearrangement uses TRBV29-1 and TRBJ2-7, with no clear D. Germline V gene sequence: CDR1 SQVTM, CDR2 ANQGSEA. Trimming cost V 4 bases and J 6 bases, with 10 bases left between them. CDR3 length: 11 amino acids. This CDR3 reads CSVANQAEQYF. CDR3 nucleotide sequence: TGCAGCGTTGCGAATCAGGCCGAGCAGTACTTC.

This chain joins TRBV7-9 and TRBJ1-1; D remains ambiguous. The CDR3 loop spans 12 amino acids. Germline-derived CDR1 and CDR2 are SEHNR and FQNEAQ (reference sequence). V was pared by 5 bases and J by 4 bases, with 8 bases between. The chain's CDR3 is CASSRDITEAFF. CDR3 DNA: TGTGCCAGCAGCCGAGACATCACTGAAGCTTTCTTT. The full variable domain, with the rest looked up from reference TRBV7-9 and TRBJ1-1, is DTGVSQNPRHKITKRGQNVTFRCDPISEHNRLYWYRQTLGQGPEFLTYFQNEAQLEKSRLLSDRFSAERPKGSFSTLEIQRTEQGDSAMYLCASSRDITEAFFGQGTRLTVV.

The chain uses TRBV12-3 or TRBV12-4 and TRBJ2-7; tentative D call: TRBD2 (5 bases). CDR3 length: 12 residues. With 5 bases removed from V and 5 bases from J, the gap between germline ends came to 10 bases. The CDR3: CASSKSGHEQYF. In nucleotides, the CDR3 is TGTGCCAGCAGTAAAAGCGGACACGAGCAGTACTTC.

A single count supports this clone. This chain links TRBV6-5 with TRBJ1-2; 8 bases match TRBD1. The CDR3 length is 15 residues. V shed 2 bases, J shed 2 bases, and the junction held 4 bases outside the gene matches. Germline V gene data show CDR1 as MNHEY and CDR2 as SVGAGI. In DNA, the CDR3 is TGTGCCAGCAGTTACCAGACAGGGGTAAACTATGGCTACACCTTC. Translation gives CASSYQTGVNYGYTF.

This clone was seen a handful of times. The V gene is TRBV6-5, the J gene TRBJ2-3; 8 nucleotides match TRBD2. The CDR3 is 15 amino acids. CDR1 MNHEY and CDR2 SVGAGI come from the germline V gene. The J segment lost 6 bases and the V segment lost 10 bases, leaving 15 bases of the junction unmatched. DNA for the CDR3: TGTGCCACTATGCCGGGGGGGACCGATTCCGATACGCAGTATTTT. As protein: CATMPGGTDSDTQYF.

The CDR3 loop reads CASSLDGTRRDEQFF. CDR3 nucleotide sequence: TGCGCCAGCAGCTTGGACGGGACTAGGAGGGATGAGCAGTTCTTC. The chain uses TRBV5-1 and TRBJ2-1; the match to TRBD2 covers 8 bases. The J segment lost 8 bases and the V segment lost 0 bases, leaving 7 bases of the junction unmatched. The CDR3 length is 15 residues. CDR1 and CDR2 from the germline V gene are SGHRS and YFSETQ.

The chain joins TRBV19 to TRBJ2-2, with 10 positions matching TRBD1. The V gene's germline CDR1 is LNHDA and CDR2 SQIVND (reference sequence). V was clipped by 9 bases and J by 3 bases; unmatched bases: 10. CDR3 length: 16 residues. The CDR3 DNA reads TGTGCCAGCCATAATCCCGGGACAGGGGACACCGGGGAGCTGTTTTTT. Translation: CASHNPGTGDTGELFF.

V gene TRBV28 combines with J gene TRBJ1-2; 8 bases agree with TRBD1. The CDR3 loop spans 15 amino acids. V was clipped by 4 bases and J by 3 bases; unmatched bases: 7. CDR1 and CDR2 (germline): MDHEN, SYDVKM. The CDR3 spells CASSSWTGRYYGYTF. The CDR3 bases are TGTGCCAGCAGTTCCTGGACAGGGAGATACTATGGCTACACCTTC.

The chain employs TRBV6-5 and TRBJ1-6; D unclear. CDR1 and CDR2 (germline): MNHEY, SVGAGI. The ends were cut back, 6 bases at V and 7 bases at J, with 16 bases in the middle. This CDR3 is built from 15 residues. As DNA, the CDR3 is TGTGCCAGCAGGCTTAGCGGACGGGCGAATTCACCCCTCCACTTT. Translation: CASRLSGRANSPLHF.